One sample yielded the 26 T cell receptor beta chains listed below, sequenced in a study of cytomegalovirus exposure and HLA in healthy donors. Here immunoSEQ multiplex PCR was the method, and the copy in TCRdb shows in-frame clones only, minus some. Of some 190,000 clones in the sample, roughly 88% were seen once. The sequencing input was PBMCs. These receptors were taken from a young woman in good health and CMV-seronegative.

The gene calls are TRBV18 and TRBJ1-3, with D hard to call. This CDR3 is built from 15 residues. Germline-derived CDR1 and CDR2 are KGHSH and LQKENI. The V and J ends lost 6 bases and 0 bases respectively, with 12 bases between them. Here the CDR3 reads CASSTTGYSGNTIYF. The CDR3 nucleotides read TGTGCCAGCTCCACGACGGGATACTCTGGAAACACCATATATTTT. The variable domain in full, completed from reference TRBV18 and TRBJ1-3, reads NAGVMQNPRHLVRRRGQEARLRCSPMKGHSHVYWYRQLPEEGLKFMVYLQKENIIDESGMPKERFSAEFPKEGPSILRIQQVVRGDSAAYFCASSTTGYSGNTIYFGEGSWLTVV.

The chain employs TRBV5-1 and TRBJ1-2, with D possibly TRBD1 on 5 matching bases. Germline CDR1 and CDR2: SGHRS and YFSETQ. V dropped 0 bases and J dropped 1 base, with 10 bases sitting between them. This CDR3 has 15 amino acids. As DNA, the CDR3 is TGCGCCAGCAGCTTGGCGACAGCCGATAACTATGGCTACACCTTC. The encoded protein is CASSLATADNYGYTF.

In DNA, the CDR3 is TGCGCCAGCAGACCTACCGCGGGGGCTCAAGAGACCCAGTACTTC. It translates to CASRPTAGAQETQYF. The chain links TRBV5-1 to TRBJ2-5, with D possibly being TRBD2 (7 bases). CDR1 is SGHRS, CDR2 YFSETQ, per germline. V was trimmed by 5 bases and J by 2 bases, leaving 16 bases between them. There are 15 residues in the CDR3.

V gene TRBV4-1 combines with J gene TRBJ2-1, with TRBD1 matching over 7 bases. CDR3 length: 15 residues. Germline CDR1 is MGHRA and CDR2 is YSYEKL. V gave up 3 bases and J gave up 9 bases; unmatched junction bases: 11. CDR3 in amino acids: CASSQSEGQMIEQFF. DNA for the CDR3: TGCGCCAGCAGCCAGAGTGAGGGACAGATGATTGAGCAGTTCTTC.

This chain links TRBV27 with TRBJ2-1, with 7 bases matching TRBD2. The length of the CDR3 is 17 residues. After removal of 2 bases from V and 7 bases from J, the junction contained 14 bases not matched to a gene. CDR1 MNHEY and CDR2 SMNVEV come from the germline V gene (reference sequence). CDR3 in amino acids: CASSLRRSGGDRNEQFF. The CDR3, as DNA: TGTGCCAGCAGTTTAAGAAGATCTGGGGGGGATCGAAATGAGCAGTTCTTC.

The chain couples TRBV10-3 to TRBJ1-5; 7 bases line up with TRBD1. Germline values: CDR1 ENHRY, CDR2 SYGVKD. V lost 11 bases and J lost 3; bases outside the gene matches: 13. The CDR3 has 15 residues. CDR3 DNA sequence: TGTGCCTCCACCCCAGAAGACAGGGTCAATCAGCCCCAGCATTTT. This encodes CASTPEDRVNQPQHF.

CDR3 nucleotide sequence: TGTGCCAGCAGCATGGGGGGCGGGAGTGGGGTCAATGAGCAGTTCTTC. Translated: CASSMGGGSGVNEQFF. The chain carries TRBV11-1 and TRBJ2-1; D is possibly TRBD2 (7 bases). The germline V and J ends were trimmed by 5 bases and 6 bases, with 20 bases remaining between them. CDR3 length equals 16 residues. From germline, CDR1 is SGHAT and CDR2 FQDESV (reference sequence).

This clone was seen only once. The chain couples TRBV7-9 to TRBJ1-4, with 8 bases matching TRBD1. Trimming cost V 5 bases and J 10 bases; bases outside gene matches: 9. CDR3 length: 14 residues. The germline gives CDR1 SEHNR, CDR2 FQNEAQ (reference sequence). In DNA, the CDR3 is TGTGCCAGCAGCCCTGGGACAGGTCGGCTAAAACTGTTTTTT. Encoded protein: CASSPGTGRLKLFF. Combining the CDR3 with reference TRBV7-9 and TRBJ1-4 gives the whole variable domain DTGVSQNPRHKITKRGQNVTFRCDPISEHNRLYWYRQTLGQGPEFLTYFQNEAQLEKSRLLSDRFSAERPKGSFSTLEIQRTEQGDSAMYLCASSPGTGRLKLFFGSGTQLSVL.

This chain links TRBV5-4 with TRBJ1-2; the D is unclear. Trimming pared 1 base from V and 5 bases from J, leaving 18 bases between. From germline, CDR1 is SGHNT and CDR2 YYREEE (reference sequence). The CDR3 loop spans 16 amino acids. The CDR3 bases are TGTGCCAGCAGCTTGCAGTCGGGAGTTGGTGGGTATGGCTACACCTTC. This sequence encodes CASSLQSGVGGYGYTF.

The V call is TRBV10-3, the J call TRBJ1-1; D might be TRBD1 (5 bases). Per germline, CDR1 ENHRY and CDR2 SYGVKD. V was shortened by 3 bases and J by 3 bases, with 11 bases between the two germline ends. This CDR3 is 14 amino acids long. CDR3 sequence reads: CAISDQGIYTEAFF. The CDR3, as DNA: TGTGCCATCAGTGATCAGGGTATATACACTGAAGCTTTCTTT.

J is TRBJ1-5 and V is TRBV19, with 10 bases aligning to TRBD1. Per the germline V gene, CDR1 is LNHDA and CDR2 is SQIVND (reference sequence). J was trimmed by 5 bases and V by 11 bases; bases with no gene match: 6. This CDR3 region has 13 residues. The DNA of the CDR3 is TGTGCCGCTGGGGACAGGGGTTATCAGCCCCAGCATTTT. Encoded protein: CAAGDRGYQPQHF.

In regard to this clone: The junction does not match germline at one end; this may be a read error. The V call is TRBV6-5, the J call TRBJ2-7; 8 bases are a match to TRBD1. Germline V gene lookup returns CDR1 MNHEY and CDR2 SVGAGI. The CDR3 sequence is 14 residues long. The CDR3 sequence: CAGSMDRDAYEQYF. In nucleotides, the CDR3 is TGTGCCGGCAGTATGGACAGGGACGCCTACGAGCAGTACTTC.

The chain carries TRBV6-1 and TRBJ2-7; 13 bases align to TRBD2. After removal of 8 bases from V and 3 bases from J, the junction contained 4 bases not matched to a gene. Germline V gene sequence: CDR1 MNHNS, CDR2 SASEGT. The CDR3 length is 14 residues. The CDR3 region has the DNA TGTGCCAGCCTTCGGACTAGCGGGAGCTACGAGCAGTACTTC. This gives the protein CASLRTSGSYEQYF.

The chain uses TRBV7-8 and TRBJ2-5, with D maybe TRBD1 (7 bases). The CDR3 is 15 residues long. Germline V lookup: CDR1 SGHVS, CDR2 FQNEAQ. Trimming stripped 5 bases from V and 5 bases from J, with 18 bases between. CDR3: CASSPRQGGVETQYF. The CDR3, as DNA: TGTGCCAGCAGCCCCAGACAGGGAGGTGTGGAGACCCAGTACTTC. Using reference TRBV7-8 and TRBJ2-5 for the parts outside the CDR3, the full variable domain is GAGVSQSPRYKVAKRGQDVALRCDPISGHVSLFWYQQALGQGPEFLTYFQNEAQLDKSGLPSDRFFAERPEGSVSTLKIQRTQQEDSAVYLCASSPRQGGVETQYFGPGTRLLVL.

The rearrangement uses TRBV29-1 and TRBJ1-1; 8 positions match TRBD1. V gave up 7 bases and J gave up 0 bases; unmatched junction bases: 4. CDR1 is SQVTM and CDR2 is ANQGSEA in the germline V gene. This CDR3 region has 13 residues. The CDR3, as DNA: TGCAGCGCAATGACAGGGGTGAACACTGAAGCTTTCTTT. It codes for CSAMTGVNTEAFF.

Here the CDR3 reads CASSPGGRVDVFSYGYTF. CDR3 nucleotide sequence: TGTGCCAGCAGCCCGGGTGGGAGGGTGGATGTATTTTCCTATGGCTACACCTTC. The chain couples TRBV21-1 to TRBJ1-2. TRBV21-1 is an annotated pseudogene. The CDR3 spans 18 residues.

The chain couples TRBV11-2 to TRBJ2-7; D is undetermined. In germline, CDR1 is SGHAT, CDR2 FQNNGV. V was cut by 0 bases and J by 3 bases, with 9 bases left in between. The CDR3 loop spans 14 amino acids. CDR3 in DNA: TGTGCCAGCAGCTTAGATCTTCTTAGCTACGAGCAGTACTTC. Translated, it gives CASSLDLLSYEQYF.

The gene calls are TRBV7-9 and TRBJ1-6; D not certain. Germline V lookup: CDR1 SEHNR, CDR2 FQNEAQ (reference sequence). V shed 2 bases and J shed 8 bases, with 10 bases lying between them. There are 14 residues in the CDR3. The CDR3 coding sequence is TGTGCCAGCAGCTTATCCGGAGACGATTCACCCCTCCACTTT. Amino acid sequence: CASSLSGDDSPLHF.

The chain recombines TRBV6-5 with TRBJ2-1, with 7 bases that match TRBD2. After removal of 6 bases from V and 6 bases from J, the junction contained 8 bases not matched to a gene. Per germline, CDR1 MNHEY and CDR2 SVGAGI. The CDR3 is 14 residues long. The DNA of the CDR3 is TGTGCCAGCAGGCGAGGACTAGTGGCCAATGAGCAGTTCTTC. Translated, it gives CASRRGLVANEQFF.

The V call is TRBV11-3, the J call TRBJ1-1; TRBD1 aligns across 8 bases. This CDR3 region has 13 residues. CDR1 SGHNT and CDR2 YENEEA come from the germline V gene. V lost 4 bases to trimming and J lost 7 bases; unmatched junction nucleotides: 5. DNA for the CDR3: TGTGCCAGCAGCTCTGGGACAGGCGGTGAAGCTTTCTTT. It yields the protein CASSSGTGGEAFF.

The genes are TRBV2 and TRBJ2-7, with TRBD2 matching over 12 bases. This CDR3 is 16 amino acids long. Germline CDR1 SNHLY, CDR2 FYNNEI. After removal of 5 bases from V and 2 bases from J, the junction contained 7 bases not matched to a gene. The CDR3 spells CASSPLTSGGPYEQYF. Here the CDR3 DNA reads TGTGCCAGCAGTCCGCTGACTAGCGGGGGCCCCTACGAGCAGTACTTC.

The chain has TRBV2 and TRBJ2-7; D is possibly TRBD1 (5 bases). Per germline, CDR1 SNHLY and CDR2 FYNNEI. Trimming took off 8 bases at V and 5 bases at J, with 13 bases between the two ends. This CDR3 region has 12 residues. CDR3 sequence: CASGAPLDEQYF. CDR3 nucleotides: TGTGCCAGCGGGGCGCCATTAGACGAGCAGTACTTC.

The chain employs TRBV23-1 and TRBJ1-4, with D unresolved. TRBV23-1 is sorted into the ORF group, with uncertain function. V lost 6 bases, J lost 3 bases, and 11 bases lay in between. The CDR3 has 14 amino acids. This CDR3 reads CASRGPGSNEKLFF. CDR3 nucleotides: TGCGCCAGCAGGGGTCCGGGGTCTAATGAAAAACTGTTTTTT.

The chain carries TRBV6-5 and TRBJ2-7; the D gene is possibly TRBD1 (5 bases). The V gene lost 6 bases and the J gene lost 1 base, with 13 bases spanning the gap. CDR3 size: 14 residues. Germline V CDR1 and CDR2: MNHEY, SVGAGI. CDR3: CASRQSGFSYEQYF. CDR3 sequence (DNA): TGTGCCAGCAGACAATCAGGGTTTTCCTACGAGCAGTACTTC.

V usage is TRBV28 and J usage is TRBJ2-3; 8 bases agree with TRBD2. J was trimmed by 3 bases and V by 3 bases; bases with no gene match: 11. This CDR3 contains 17 residues. From germline, CDR1 is MDHEN and CDR2 SYDVKM. This chain's CDR3 is CASSLISGGGLTDTQYF. As DNA, the CDR3 is TGTGCCAGCAGTTTGATTTCTGGCGGGGGGTTAACAGATACGCAGTATTTT.

The chain is built from TRBV27 and TRBJ1-1, with 7 bases identical to TRBD1. The ends lost 4 bases at V and 5 bases at J; junction bases unmatched: 7. The CDR3 sequence is 14 residues long. Germline lookup yields CDR1 MNHEY and CDR2 SMNVEV (reference sequence). The DNA for the CDR3 is TGTGCCAGCAGTTGGCGGGACAGAAGGACTGAAGCTTTCTTT. Protein: CASSWRDRRTEAFF.